The 6 T cell receptor beta chains below come from one sample, sequenced in a study of shared clonotypes between healthy human individuals. Assay: immunoSEQ multiplex PCR; the TCRdb copy retains only in-frame clones and omits some. Of about 600,000 clones listed, roughly 97% are singletons. What was sequenced was naive CD4+ T cells sorted from blood. Subset meaning: CD45RA+ positively selected. The receptors stem from a woman in her 30s in good health.

The rearrangement uses TRBV7-2 and TRBJ1-2; possible D gene TRBD1, 5 bases. This CDR3 region has 15 residues. Trimming took off 5 bases at V and 7 bases at J, with 20 bases between the two ends. CDR1 and CDR2 (germline): SGHTA, FQGNSA. CDR3 protein: CASSSQSGTMGGYTF. CDR3 nucleotide sequence: TGTGCCAGCAGCAGTCAATCCGGGACGATGGGTGGCTACACCTTC.

The chain uses TRBV28 and TRBJ1-6; a weak D match, TRBD1 (5 bases). Trimming took 8 bases from V and 8 from J, leaving 16 bases between them. The CDR3 is 14 amino acids. Germline CDR1 and CDR2: MDHEN and SYDVKM. For the CDR3, the DNA is TGTGCCAGCGGTGCACAAGGGGTTTATTCACCCCTCCACTTT. Protein: CASGAQGVYSPLHF.

The chain has TRBV7-2 and TRBJ1-2; unclear D gene. Germline V gene lookup returns CDR1 SGHTA and CDR2 FQGNSA. Deletions cut 0 bases from V and 5 bases from J, with 13 bases between. The length of the CDR3 is 15 residues. The CDR3 DNA follows: TGTGCCAGCAGCTTAGCCGCGGGAACGGAATATGGCTACACCTTC. As protein: CASSLAAGTEYGYTF. Variable domain in full (rest from reference TRBV7-2 and TRBJ1-2): GAGVSQSPSNKVTEKGKDVELRCDPISGHTALYWYRQSLGQGLEFLIYFQGNSAPDKSGLPSDRFSAERTGGSVSTLTIQRTQQEDSAVYLCASSLAAGTEYGYTFGSGTRLTVV.

This clone was observed a single time. Here the CDR3 DNA reads TGTGCCAGCAGACAGTTAAACTGGGAGCTGTTTTTT. Its protein is CASRQLNWELFF. The chain recombines TRBV28 with TRBJ2-2; unclear D gene. The CDR3 has 12 amino acids. V lost 6 bases to trimming and J lost 9 bases, with 11 bases between them. Germline CDR1 MDHEN, CDR2 SYDVKM.

This CDR3 is CSVAGTTNEQFF. The CDR3 coding sequence is TGCAGCGTCGCCGGGACGACGAATGAGCAGTTCTTC. The V and J genes are TRBV29-1 and TRBJ2-1, with D perhaps being TRBD1 or TRBD2 (5 bases each). Trimming cost V 6 bases and J 7 bases, with 13 bases left between them. The CDR3 runs to 12 residues. Per germline, CDR1 SQVTM and CDR2 ANQGSEA.

This rearrangement joins TRBV6-5 to TRBJ1-5; 8 nucleotides match TRBD1. The CDR3 has 15 amino acids. The V and J ends lost 4 bases and 4 bases, in that order; junction bases with no gene match: 6. Germline V gives CDR1 MNHEY, CDR2 SVGAGI. This chain's CDR3 is CASSSDRGRNQPQHF. DNA of the CDR3: TGTGCCAGCAGTTCCGACAGGGGAAGGAATCAGCCCCAGCATTTT.